These T cell receptor beta chains were read from a single sample in a study of STAT5B mutations in CD4+ large granular lymphocyte leukemia. TCRdb keeps only in-frame clones here, not all; method: immunoSEQ multiplex PCR. Among 30,000 to 40,000 clones listed, less than 85% were seen once. Sequences were obtained from CD4+ T cells from blood buffy coats. Source of these receptors: a human donor in good health. Each CDR3 is given with its conserved first and last residue. Fields, in order: D gene, V gene, J gene, clone size, CDR3 DNA, CDR3 protein. D genes are given only for firm matches. Part of the rows lack a size; the others show once, few, many or a class for expanded clones.

d_call: NA
v_call: TRBV18
j_call: TRBJ2-5
clone_size: once
cdr3_nt: TGTGCCAGCTCACCACCTAGCGGAAAAGAGACCCAGTACTTC
cdr3_aa: CASSPPSGKETQYF

d_call: NA
v_call: TRBV4-2
j_call: TRBJ2-1
clone_size: NA
cdr3_nt: TGTGCCAGCAGCCAAGAGGGGTACAATGAGCAGTTCTTC
cdr3_aa: CASSQEGYNEQFF

d_call: TRBD1
v_call: TRBV7-9
j_call: TRBJ1-2
clone_size: NA
cdr3_nt: TGTGCCAGCAGCTTAGCCGGGACAGGGTATGGCTACACCTTC
cdr3_aa: CASSLAGTGYGYTF

d_call: NA
v_call: TRBV5-4
j_call: TRBJ2-5
clone_size: NA
cdr3_nt: TGTGCCAGCAGCTTGGCCGGGGGTGGGTCAGAGACCCAGTACTTC
cdr3_aa: CASSLAGGGSETQYF

d_call: NA
v_call: TRBV27
j_call: TRBJ1-5
clone_size: NA
cdr3_nt: TGTGCCAGCAGAAAACAGGGAGGTCAGCCCCAGCATTTT
cdr3_aa: CASRKQGGQPQHF

d_call: NA
v_call: TRBV18
j_call: TRBJ1-2
clone_size: few
cdr3_nt: TGTGCCAGCTCACCAGATCAGTTACGAGGGTTCTACACCTTC
cdr3_aa: CASSPDQLRGFYTF

d_call: TRBD1
v_call: TRBV5-6
j_call: TRBJ2-4
clone_size: NA
cdr3_nt: TGTGCCAGCAGCTCCCCGGACAGGGCACTGGGCATTCAGTACTTC
cdr3_aa: CASSSPDRALGIQYF

d_call: NA
v_call: TRBV7-2
j_call: TRBJ2-6
clone_size: once
cdr3_nt: TGTGCCAGCAGCTTACGGGCGGATGGGGCCAACGTCCTGACTTTC
cdr3_aa: CASSLRADGANVLTF

d_call: NA
v_call: TRBV2
j_call: TRBJ1-5
clone_size: few
cdr3_nt: TGTGCCAGCAGCCTCCGGGACACTAGCAATCAGCCCCAGCATTTT
cdr3_aa: CASSLRDTSNQPQHF

d_call: NA
v_call: TRBV7-2
j_call: TRBJ2-5
clone_size: once
cdr3_nt: TGTGCCAGCAGCTTGCGGACAGCGGGGCAAGAGACCCAGTACTTC
cdr3_aa: CASSLRTAGQETQYF

d_call: NA
v_call: TRBV6-4
j_call: TRBJ1-1
clone_size: NA
cdr3_nt: TGTGCCAGCAAGAGGGGGGTAGAAACTGAAGCTTTCTTT
cdr3_aa: CASKRGVETEAFF

d_call: NA
v_call: TRBV5-6
j_call: TRBJ2-6
clone_size: NA
cdr3_nt: TGTGCCAGCAATCAGGAGGGAGGGGCCAACGTCCTGACTTTC
cdr3_aa: CASNQEGGANVLTF

d_call: NA
v_call: TRBV27
j_call: TRBJ1-5
clone_size: few
cdr3_nt: TGTGCCAGCAGTTTGTGGGGGTATAGCAATCAGCCCCAGCATTTT
cdr3_aa: CASSLWGYSNQPQHF

d_call: TRBD1
v_call: TRBV5-1
j_call: TRBJ1-2
clone_size: few
cdr3_nt: TGCGCCAGCAGCTTGGAGCCCACAGGGGGCGTCTATGGCTACACCTTC
cdr3_aa: CASSLEPTGGVYGYTF

d_call: NA
v_call: TRBV19
j_call: TRBJ2-1
clone_size: few
cdr3_nt: TGTGCCAGTAGTGCCGGACATATCACCTACAATGAGCAGTTCTTC
cdr3_aa: CASSAGHITYNEQFF

d_call: NA
v_call: TRBV6-1
j_call: TRBJ1-2
clone_size: NA
cdr3_nt: TGTGCCAGCAGTGAAGCTAGGAGAATAACAATCTATGGCTACACCTTC
cdr3_aa: CASSEARRITIYGYTF

d_call: NA
v_call: TRBV5-6
j_call: TRBJ2-1
clone_size: NA
cdr3_nt: TGTGCCAGCAGCTTTTCTCCGGCGTCCTACAATGAGCAGTTCTTC
cdr3_aa: CASSFSPASYNEQFF

d_call: TRBD1
v_call: TRBV6-1
j_call: TRBJ2-7
clone_size: NA
cdr3_nt: TGTGCCAGCAGTGAACGAGTGGGACAGGGGTACGAGCAGTACTTC
cdr3_aa: CASSERVGQGYEQYF

d_call: NA
v_call: TRBV7-8
j_call: TRBJ2-3
clone_size: once
cdr3_nt: TGTGCCAGCGCACGGCAAGGCACAGATACGCAGTATTTT
cdr3_aa: CASARQGTDTQYF

d_call: TRBD1
v_call: TRBV19
j_call: TRBJ1-1
clone_size: few
cdr3_nt: TGTGCCAGTAGTATTGACAGGGGACCTGAAGCTTTCTTT
cdr3_aa: CASSIDRGPEAFF

d_call: TRBD2
v_call: TRBV5-1
j_call: TRBJ2-7
clone_size: NA
cdr3_nt: TGCGCCAGCAGTGTGGTAGCGGGAGCTCAGGAGCAGTACTTC
cdr3_aa: CASSVVAGAQEQYF

d_call: TRBD2
v_call: TRBV7-2
j_call: TRBJ2-3
clone_size: NA
cdr3_nt: TGTGCCAGCAGCTTAGCCCGAGGAGCGGGGGCCAACACAGATACGCAGTATTTT
cdr3_aa: CASSLARGAGANTDTQYF

d_call: NA
v_call: TRBV9
j_call: TRBJ2-7
clone_size: few
cdr3_nt: TGTGCCAGCAGCGTAGCGAGGCCGTGGTGTCGGGACTCCTACGAGCAGTACTTC
cdr3_aa: CASSVARPWCRDSYEQYF

d_call: NA
v_call: TRBV5-1
j_call: TRBJ1-1
clone_size: few
cdr3_nt: TGCGCCAGCAGCTTCGGACGGCCGTTGAACACTGAAGCTTTCTTT
cdr3_aa: CASSFGRPLNTEAFF

d_call: NA
v_call: TRBV18
j_call: TRBJ2-1
clone_size: NA
cdr3_nt: TGTGCCAGCTCACCACGGCAGGACAATGAGCAGTTCTTC
cdr3_aa: CASSPRQDNEQFF

d_call: TRBD2
v_call: TRBV7-2
j_call: TRBJ2-7
clone_size: few
cdr3_nt: TGTGCCAGCAGCATCCCTAGCGGGGGGTACGGCGAGCAGTACTTC
cdr3_aa: CASSIPSGGYGEQYF

d_call: TRBD2
v_call: TRBV5-4
j_call: TRBJ2-5
clone_size: NA
cdr3_nt: TGTGCCAGCAGCTTGGTAGTAGGGACTAGCGTGACCCAGTACTTC
cdr3_aa: CASSLVVGTSVTQYF

d_call: NA
v_call: TRBV7-6
j_call: TRBJ2-1
clone_size: NA
cdr3_nt: TGTGCCAGCAAGCGTTTCTCGGACAATGAGCAGTTCTTC
cdr3_aa: CASKRFSDNEQFF

d_call: TRBD2
v_call: TRBV9
j_call: TRBJ2-2
clone_size: few
cdr3_nt: TGTGCCAGCGGGGGACTAGGGAACACCGGGGAGCTGTTTTTT
cdr3_aa: CASGGLGNTGELFF

d_call: NA
v_call: TRBV11-3
j_call: TRBJ2-7
clone_size: NA
cdr3_nt: TGTGCCAGCAGCCGAGATGGGCACGAGCAGTACTTC
cdr3_aa: CASSRDGHEQYF

d_call: NA
v_call: TRBV27
j_call: TRBJ1-2
clone_size: once
cdr3_nt: TGTGCCAGCAGGACGTGGGGGGGCGTGGGTTCTGGGAATGGCTACACCTTC
cdr3_aa: CASRTWGGVGSGNGYTF

d_call: TRBD2
v_call: TRBV5-8
j_call: TRBJ2-1
clone_size: NA
cdr3_nt: TGTGCCAGCAGCCCCGAGCGGGGGGCTGGCGCTGAGCAGTTCTTC
cdr3_aa: CASSPERGAGAEQFF

d_call: NA
v_call: TRBV6-6
j_call: TRBJ2-2
clone_size: NA
cdr3_nt: TGTGCCAGCAGCCGAGGGGGGGCCGGCACCGGGGAGCTGTTTTTT
cdr3_aa: CASSRGGAGTGELFF

d_call: NA
v_call: TRBV6-1
j_call: TRBJ1-6
clone_size: NA
cdr3_nt: TGTGCCAGCAGTGTGCAGGGGACGGTAAATAATTCACCCCTCCACTTT
cdr3_aa: CASSVQGTVNNSPLHF

d_call: TRBD2
v_call: TRBV19
j_call: TRBJ2-3
clone_size: NA
cdr3_nt: TGTGCCAGTAGTACTCGGACTAGCGGGCCCCCAGATACGCAGTATTTT
cdr3_aa: CASSTRTSGPPDTQYF

d_call: TRBD1
v_call: TRBV19
j_call: TRBJ2-3
clone_size: NA
cdr3_nt: TGTGCCAGTAGGAAGGGGGCTAGCACAGATACGCAGTATTTT
cdr3_aa: CASRKGASTDTQYF

d_call: NA
v_call: TRBV11-2
j_call: TRBJ2-7
clone_size: NA
cdr3_nt: TGTGCCAGCAGCTTAGATCGGGGAGGCGGCTACGAGCAGTACTTC
cdr3_aa: CASSLDRGGGYEQYF

d_call: NA
v_call: TRBV18
j_call: TRBJ2-6
clone_size: NA
cdr3_nt: TGTGCCAGCTCACCCATCTATTACAGGGAATCTGGGGCCAACGTCCTGACTTTC
cdr3_aa: CASSPIYYRESGANVLTF

d_call: NA
v_call: TRBV5-1
j_call: TRBJ2-7
clone_size: NA
cdr3_nt: TGCGCCAGCAGCCGATCGGTTGGCCGTCCCTACGAGCAGTACTTC
cdr3_aa: CASSRSVGRPYEQYF

d_call: NA
v_call: TRBV5-4
j_call: TRBJ2-7
clone_size: NA
cdr3_nt: TGTGCCAGCAGCTTGGTGCCAGCGGAAATGGAGTACTTC
cdr3_aa: CASSLVPAEMEYF

d_call: NA
v_call: TRBV29-1
j_call: TRBJ1-1
clone_size: few
cdr3_nt: TGCAGCGTTGCCCGGCGCGGTGAGAACACTGAAGCTTTCTTT
cdr3_aa: CSVARRGENTEAFF

d_call: NA
v_call: TRBV4-3
j_call: TRBJ2-4
clone_size: NA
cdr3_nt: TGCGCCAGCAGCCGCCACTTTAGGACAGAAATAGCCGGCAAAAACATTCAGTACTTC
cdr3_aa: CASSRHFRTEIAGKNIQYF

d_call: NA
v_call: TRBV7-9
j_call: TRBJ2-5
clone_size: NA
cdr3_nt: TGTGCCAGCAGCTTTTTATCCCCAAGAAGGACCCAGTACTTC
cdr3_aa: CASSFLSPRRTQYF

d_call: NA
v_call: TRBV6-1
j_call: TRBJ1-4
clone_size: NA
cdr3_nt: TGTGCCAGCAGAACGCCGGGTCATAATAATGAAAAACTGTTTTTT
cdr3_aa: CASRTPGHNNEKLFF

d_call: TRBD2
v_call: TRBV6-1
j_call: TRBJ2-1
clone_size: once
cdr3_nt: TGTGCCAGCCTGCTGGGTGGCGGGAGTAATGAGCAGTTCTTC
cdr3_aa: CASLLGGGSNEQFF

d_call: TRBD1
v_call: TRBV5-1
j_call: TRBJ2-7
clone_size: NA
cdr3_nt: TGCGCCAGCAGCTTGGCGGGACAGGGGAACGACGAGCAGTACTTC
cdr3_aa: CASSLAGQGNDEQYF

d_call: NA
v_call: TRBV5-4
j_call: TRBJ2-3
clone_size: few
cdr3_nt: TGTGCCAGCAGCTTGCAACTACGTAGCACAGATACGCAGTATTTT
cdr3_aa: CASSLQLRSTDTQYF